The clone carrying this T cell receptor beta chain appeared many times. This sample is part of a study of T-cell memory formation after mild COVID-19. Germline-derived CDR1 and CDR2 are DFQATT and SNEGSKA (reference sequence). This CDR3 has 15 residues. V shed 6 bases, J shed 0 bases, and the junction held 6 bases outside the gene matches. TCRdb redid the calling of the 5' RACE reads with MiXCR, one entry per CDR3 protein. The sample records about 430,000 distinct CDR3 sequences, 24% being singletons. The source of this sequence is an adult woman who had mild COVID-19 (a few samples of this study predate the infection). Cell type and time point are not known. V and J are TRBV20-1 and TRBJ2-2, with 8 bases that match TRBD2. The sequencing sample was made of PBMCs or a T cell subset sorted from them (not recorded which). The CDR3 reads CSASRGGANTGELFF. DNA of the CDR3: TGCAGTGCCTCACGGGGGGGCGCGAACACCGGGGAGCTGTTTTTT.